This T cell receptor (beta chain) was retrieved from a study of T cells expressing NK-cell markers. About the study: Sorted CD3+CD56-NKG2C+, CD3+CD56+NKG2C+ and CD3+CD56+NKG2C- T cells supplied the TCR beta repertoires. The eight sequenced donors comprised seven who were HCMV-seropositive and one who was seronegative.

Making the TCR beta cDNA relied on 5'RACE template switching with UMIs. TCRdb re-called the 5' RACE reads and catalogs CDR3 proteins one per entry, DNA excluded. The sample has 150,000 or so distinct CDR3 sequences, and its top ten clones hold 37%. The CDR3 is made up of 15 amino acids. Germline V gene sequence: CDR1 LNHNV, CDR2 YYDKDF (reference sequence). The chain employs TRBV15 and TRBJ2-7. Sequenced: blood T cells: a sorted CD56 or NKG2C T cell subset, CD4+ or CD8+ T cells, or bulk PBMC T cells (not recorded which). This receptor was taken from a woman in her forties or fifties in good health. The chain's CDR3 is CATSRDGGRAYEQYF.